This is a list of T cell receptor beta chains from one sample in a study of T cell changes during pregnancy in multiple sclerosis. Some clones are missing from TCRdb's copy, which holds only in-frame ones; the method was immunoSEQ multiplex PCR. The repertoire holds about 100,000 clones, with 80% to 95% as singletons. The sample was peripheral blood, taken in the second trimester of pregnancy. The receptors originated from a female donor with multiple sclerosis, enrolled in a pregnancy study. CDR3s leave out the opening cysteine and the closing phenylalanine or tryptophan. Each record gives: clone size, J gene, V gene, CDR3 protein. The listing skips clone size in some rows; elsewhere it reads once, few, many or a size class.

- TRBJ2-1 TRBV28 ASSLAGEGWNNEQF
- TRBJ2-7 TRBV6-6 ASSYSTGANEQY
- TRBJ2-3 TRBV6-1 ATYRGHTDTQY
once TRBJ2-2 TRBV2 ASSDPSETGELF
- TRBJ2-7 TRBV5-1 ASTLAGGSYEQY
few TRBJ1-1 TRBV4-2 ASSQDMGGSGEAF
- TRBJ2-1 TRBV11-2 ASSLELSGSSYNEQF
- TRBJ1-2 TRBV5-4 ASSLDRDYGYT
few TRBJ2-7 TRBV11-1 ASGTGAYEQY
- TRBJ2-5 TRBV7-2 ASSQPSGVEETQY
- TRBJ1-1 TRBV19 ASSIFNSGTGGAF
once TRBJ2-1 TRBV5-4 ASSQRQGMEF
- TRBJ2-1 TRBV7-9 ASSFTSGPSSSYNEQF
- TRBJ1-2 TRBV28 ASSFEDSLNYGYT
- TRBJ2-5 TRBV2 ASSDDRVQETQY
- TRBJ2-3 TRBV7-8 ASSIGLAGGYSTDTQY
- TRBJ2-7 TRBV18 ASSPIAGGPVEQY
- TRBJ2-3 TRBV28 ASSFEGPVAITDTQY
- TRBJ1-1 TRBV7-3 ASSLTASGGTEAF
few TRBJ2-7 TRBV7-2 ASSHNNYEQY
- TRBJ2-2 TRBV5-6 ASRPWGGRTGELF
- TRBJ2-5 TRBV4-3 ASSQEREVAQY
- - TRBV5-6 ASSLALVGSYEQY
- TRBJ1-4 TRBV7-9 ASSLDFEKLF
- TRBJ1-2 TRBV2 AGARDRDLYGYT
few TRBJ1-2 TRBV28 ASSFRGTHYGYT
- TRBJ2-1 TRBV5-6 ASSSGTSGSVIYNEQF
- TRBJ2-7 TRBV11-2 ASSPDSLTYEQY
- TRBJ1-5 TRBV5-6 ASSFSDSNQPQH
- TRBJ2-1 TRBV14 ASSQGIRAGVLEQF
- TRBJ2-3 TRBV4-2 ASSHLDRDSDTQY
- TRBJ1-2 TRBV29-1 SVPEQGGGGYT